This T cell receptor (beta chain) was identified during a study of blood T cell repertoires in COVID-19. Study-wide background: Sites in the United States, Italy and Spain provided acute and convalescent COVID-19 samples.

Data came from immunoSEQ multiplex PCR; TCRdb stores just in-frame clones and leaves some out. The profile shows 250,000 to 350,000 clones, 87% of them singletons. The CDR3 has 15 amino acids. J gave up 7 bases and V 5 bases, and 9 bases lay outside the gene matches. Germline V gives CDR1 SGHNT, CDR2 YYREEE (reference sequence). This clonotype originated in a middle-aged woman who had recovered from COVID-19. The chain carries TRBV5-4 and TRBJ2-2; 9 bases are a match to TRBD1. The sample consisted of PBMCs or T cells enriched from blood (not recorded which). Here the CDR3 reads CASRTGTGMNGELFF. The CDR3 nucleotides are TGTGCCAGCAGGACCGGGACAGGGATGAACGGGGAGCTGTTTTTT.